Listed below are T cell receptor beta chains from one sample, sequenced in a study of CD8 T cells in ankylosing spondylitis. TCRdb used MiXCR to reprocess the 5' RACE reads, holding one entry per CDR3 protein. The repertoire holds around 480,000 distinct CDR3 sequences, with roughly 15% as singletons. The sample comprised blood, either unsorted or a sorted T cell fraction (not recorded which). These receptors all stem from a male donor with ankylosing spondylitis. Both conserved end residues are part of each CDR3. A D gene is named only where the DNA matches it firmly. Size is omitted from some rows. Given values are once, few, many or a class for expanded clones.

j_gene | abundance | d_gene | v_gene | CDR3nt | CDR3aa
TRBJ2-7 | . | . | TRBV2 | TGTGCCAGCACCGGGACCAACTCCTACGAGCAGTACTTC | CASTGTNSYEQYF
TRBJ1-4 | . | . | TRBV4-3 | TGCGCCAGCAGCCAAGGGGTGACAGTCAATGAAAAACTGTTTTTT | CASSQGVTVNEKLFF
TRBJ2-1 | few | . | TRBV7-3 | TGTGCCAGCAGCCCGTCTAGAAATGAGCAGTTCTTC | CASSPSRNEQFF
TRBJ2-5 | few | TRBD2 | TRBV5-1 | TGCGCCAGCAGCTTGGACAGCGGGGGGCCCCAAGAGACCCAGTACTTC | CASSLDSGGPQETQYF
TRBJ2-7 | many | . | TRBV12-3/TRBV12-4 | TGTGCCAGCAGACCGGACTGGGGTGAGCAGTACTTC | CASRPDWGEQYF
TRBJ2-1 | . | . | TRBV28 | TGTGCCAGCAGTTTAGGTAGCCATGGATCCTACAATGAGCAGTTCTTC | CASSLGSHGSYNEQFF
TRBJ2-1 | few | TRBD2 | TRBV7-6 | TGTGCCAGCAGCTTATATCAGGGACTAGCGGGAAGAATGGGCTCCTACAATGAGCAGTTCTTC | CASSLYQGLAGRMGSYNEQFF
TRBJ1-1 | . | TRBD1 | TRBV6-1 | TGTGCCAGCAAGGGGACAGGGGAAAACACTGAAGCTTTCTTT | CASKGTGENTEAFF
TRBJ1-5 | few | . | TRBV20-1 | TGCAGTGCTAGACGGTATAGCAATCAGCCCCAGCATTTT | CSARRYSNQPQHF
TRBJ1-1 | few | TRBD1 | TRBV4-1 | TGCGCCAGCAGCCCCACCGACAGGGGGCGCGACACTGAAGCTTTCTTT | CASSPTDRGRDTEAFF
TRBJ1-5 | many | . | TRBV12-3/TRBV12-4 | TGTGCCAGCAGTACCCGACAGAACAATCAGCCCCAGCATTTT | CASSTRQNNQPQHF
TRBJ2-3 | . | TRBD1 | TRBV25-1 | TGTGCCAGCAGTGAAGCCCGGGGTGGACAGGGGGGGAATACGCAGTATTTT | CASSEARGGQGGNTQYF
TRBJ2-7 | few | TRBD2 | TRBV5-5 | TGTGCCAGCAGCTCAAGACTAGCGGGGTACTACGAGCAGTACTTC | CASSSRLAGYYEQYF
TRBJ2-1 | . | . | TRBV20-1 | TGCAGTGCTAGAGAACCAAGCAGCGCGACTAATGAGCAGTTCTTC | CSAREPSSATNEQFF
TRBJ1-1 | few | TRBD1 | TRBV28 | TGTGCCAGCAGCCCATTACAGGGGGCAATACGTGCTTTCTTT | CASSPLQGAIRAFF
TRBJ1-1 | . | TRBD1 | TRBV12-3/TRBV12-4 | TGTGCCAGCAGTTCGAAGACAGGGGTCCCCACTGAAGCTTTCTTT | CASSSKTGVPTEAFF
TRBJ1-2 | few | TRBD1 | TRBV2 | TGTGCCAGCACCGACTCGGGACAGTTCTATGGCTACACCTTC | CASTDSGQFYGYTF
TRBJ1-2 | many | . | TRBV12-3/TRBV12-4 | TGTGCCAGCAGTTCCGGAGACTATGGCTACACCTTC | CASSSGDYGYTF
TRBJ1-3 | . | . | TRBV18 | TGTGCCAGCTCACCTACCACGAGGGAGAGCTCTGGAAACACCATATATTTT | CASSPTTRESSGNTIYF
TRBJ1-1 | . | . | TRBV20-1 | TGCAGTGCAAAAGGAGGGTGGTCGACTGAAGCTTTCTTT | CSAKGGWSTEAFF
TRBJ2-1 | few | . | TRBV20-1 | TGCAGTGCTAGGGCGGCGAAAAACAATGAGCAGTTCTTC | CSARAAKNNEQFF
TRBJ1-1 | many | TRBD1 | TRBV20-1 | TGCAGTGCTAGTCGGAGGACAGGGGGAACTGAAGCTTTCTTT | CSASRRTGGTEAFF
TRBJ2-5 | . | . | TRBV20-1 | TGCAGTGCTTGTACTAGGGCGGAGACCCAGTACTTC | CSACTRAETQYF
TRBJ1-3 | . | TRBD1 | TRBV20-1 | TGCAGTGCTAGAGAGGGGACAGGGAGGAACTCTGGAAACACCATATATTTT | CSAREGTGRNSGNTIYF
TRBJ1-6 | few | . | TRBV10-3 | TGTGCCATCGGACTACAGGGTCGAGATAATTCACCCCTCCACTTT | CAIGLQGRDNSPLHF
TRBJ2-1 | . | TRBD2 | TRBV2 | TGTGCCAGCAGTGAAATACTAGCGGGGGACTACAATGAGCAGTTCTTC | CASSEILAGDYNEQFF
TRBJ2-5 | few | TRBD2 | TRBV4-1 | TGCGCCAGCAGCCCTGGACTAGATGAGACCCAGTACTTC | CASSPGLDETQYF
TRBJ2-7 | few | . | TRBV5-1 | TGCGCCAGCAGCTCACTCGCAGGTAGCTCCTACGAGCAGTACTTC | CASSSLAGSSYEQYF
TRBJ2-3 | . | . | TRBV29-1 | TGCAGCGTTGACTCTAGCACAGATACGCAGTATTTT | CSVDSSTDTQYF
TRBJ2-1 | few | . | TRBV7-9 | TGTGCCAGCAGCTTGGGGGTAGCGCAGTTCTTC | CASSLGVAQFF
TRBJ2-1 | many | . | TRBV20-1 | TGCAGTGCTAGAGCGGGAGTTTATCACAATGAGCAGTTCTTC | CSARAGVYHNEQFF
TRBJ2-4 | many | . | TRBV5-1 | TGCGCCAGCAGCTCTGACTCCCAAAACATTCAGTACTTC | CASSSDSQNIQYF
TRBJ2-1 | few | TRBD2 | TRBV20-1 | TGCAGTGCTAGAGATACTAGCGGGAGTGTCTCCTACAATGAGCAGTTCTTC | CSARDTSGSVSYNEQFF
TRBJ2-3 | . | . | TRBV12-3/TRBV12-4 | TGTGCCAGCAGTAACTCAGATACGCAGTATTTT | CASSNSDTQYF
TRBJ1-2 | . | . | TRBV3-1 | TGTGCCAGCAGCCAAGATATGACGGTGGGGGGCTACACCTTC | CASSQDMTVGGYTF
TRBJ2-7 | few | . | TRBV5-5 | TGTGCCAGCAGCCGGCAACAGGTCAGCTCCTACGAGCAGTACTTC | CASSRQQVSSYEQYF
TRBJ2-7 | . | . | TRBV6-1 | TGTGCCAGCAGCCCAATAGGGACCAAATCCTACGAGCAGTACTTC | CASSPIGTKSYEQYF
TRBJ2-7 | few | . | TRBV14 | TGTGCCAGCAGCCAAGTACGAGACTTCCAGTACTTC | CASSQVRDFQYF
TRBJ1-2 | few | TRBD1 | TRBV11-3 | TGTGCCAGCAGCGTTACCGGGACAGGGGGCTATGGCTACACCTTC | CASSVTGTGGYGYTF
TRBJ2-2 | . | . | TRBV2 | TGTGCCAGCGCAGGACTGCCCCCCACCGCCGGGGAGCTGTTTTTT | CASAGLPPTAGELFF
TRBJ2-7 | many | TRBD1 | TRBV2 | TGTGCCACCGACCCCGGGGACAGATCCTACGAGCAGTACTTC | CATDPGDRSYEQYF
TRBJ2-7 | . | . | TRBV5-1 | TGCGCCAGCAGTCCGGACAGTTCAACCTACGAGCAGTACTTC | CASSPDSSTYEQYF
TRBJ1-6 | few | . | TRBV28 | TGTGCCAGCAGTCCCGCCGCCGGTTCACCCCTCCACTTT | CASSPAAGSPLHF
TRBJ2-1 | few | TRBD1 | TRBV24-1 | TGTGCCACCAGTGATCCAGGGGGCACGGGCAATGAGCAGTTCTTC | CATSDPGGTGNEQFF
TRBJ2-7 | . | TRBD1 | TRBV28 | TGTGCCAGCAGTTTAGGACAGGGGGGTTCGGAGCAGTACTTC | CASSLGQGGSEQYF